A single sample gave rise to the 5 T cell receptor beta chains below, sequenced in a study of CD8 T cells in Susac syndrome. Random hexamers primed reverse transcription of about 0.5 to 1 ug RNA. Via MiXCR, TCRdb re-called the immunoSEQ multiplex PCR reads, giving one row per CDR3 protein. The repertoire holds about 120,000 distinct CDR3 sequences, around 93% seen once, with about 0.12% in the top ten. Sequenced material: CD8+ T cells from PBMCs. These receptors originate from a human donor in good health.

The CDR3 sequence: CASRASPWNTGELFF. The DNA for the CDR3 is TGCGCCAGCCGTGCGTCCCCTTGGAACACCGGGGAGCTGTTTTTT. This chain connects TRBV5-1 to TRBJ2-2; D ambiguous. From germline, CDR1 is SGHRS and CDR2 YFSETQ. This CDR3 has 15 amino acids. V was trimmed by 7 bases and J by 1 base, leaving 14 bases between them.

In the case of this clonotype: A read error may account for a junction end that differs from germline. V gene TRBV20-1 combines with J gene TRBJ1-1; possible D gene TRBD1, 5 bases. CDR1 is DFQATT and CDR2 is SNEGSKA in the germline V gene (reference sequence). The CDR3 is 10 residues long. The CDR3 sequence is CSASLVRGLF. The CDR3 DNA is TGCAGTGCTAGTTTGGTTAGGGGCCTCTTT.

The chain employs TRBV5-1 and TRBJ2-1; the match to TRBD1 covers 8 bases. The V segment lost 0 bases and the J segment 6 bases; nucleotides outside the gene matches: 5. From germline, CDR1 is SGHRS and CDR2 YFSETQ. CDR3 length equals 15 residues. The CDR3 DNA is TGCGCCAGCAGCTTGGTTCAGGGGGCGGTCAATGAGCAGTTCTTC. Translated, it gives CASSLVQGAVNEQFF.

This chain joins TRBV24-1 and TRBJ2-1; D unclear. The V gene's germline CDR1 is KGHDR and CDR2 SFDVKD. Trimming pared 4 bases from V and 4 bases from J, leaving 10 bases between. The CDR3 contains 14 residues. CDR3 nucleotide sequence: TGTGCCACCAGTGACACAGCCAGGTACAATGAGCAGTTCTTC. Translation gives CATSDTARYNEQFF.

The chain combines TRBV4-3 with TRBJ1-2; 10 nucleotides match TRBD1. This CDR3 has 16 amino acids. Germline V gene sequence: CDR1 LGHNA, CDR2 YSLEER. V was pared by 0 bases and J by 4 bases, with 5 bases of the junction left unmatched. The CDR3 region is CASSQERWDRGYGYTF. CDR3 DNA sequence: TGCGCCAGCAGCCAAGAAAGATGGGACAGGGGCTATGGCTACACCTTC.